The entry below gives a single TCR beta chain sequence along with its context. Its antigen is still unknown. This sample includes further DNA sequences coding for the same CDR3. The source of the sample is a study of shared clonotypes between healthy human individuals. Overall study context: CD4 naive cells filled three plates per donor, CD4 memory three, CD8 naive two and CD8 memory one.

Sequenced by immunoSEQ multiplex PCR; TCRdb stores in-frame clones only, minus some. The sample consists of about 1.1 million clones, about 80% of them appearing once. Study observations and caveats: For naive CD4 cells, roughly 5.5% of clonotypes were shared across a few donors. Richness estimates generally favored naive over memory subsets.

Germline values: CDR1 SGHNT, CDR2 YYREEE (reference sequence). The CDR3 is made up of 15 amino acids. With V trimmed by 0 bases and J by 5 bases, 7 bases remained unmatched. This chain links TRBV5-4 with TRBJ2-5, with 7 bases aligning to TRBD2. This TCR was sampled from a man younger than 30 in good health. Some clones in this sample may be carry-over from other donors' samples. Sequencing input: memory CD4+ T cells from PBMCs. As to subset: CD45RA-negative fraction. The CDR3 here is CASSLGGGRGETQYF. As DNA, the CDR3 is TGTGCCAGCAGCTTGGGCGGGGGACGGGGGGAGACCCAGTACTTC.